Following are 15 T cell receptor beta chains from one sample sequenced in a study of beta chain features in type 1 diabetes. The investigators reverse transcribed all of the isolated RNA, so they sequenced expressed TCRB transcripts. Sequencing was performed with immunoSEQ multiplex PCR; in TCRdb, only in-frame clones are kept and a portion is missing. The sample carries under 350,000 clones, 24% recorded once. These receptors have no known antigen. Study results and limitations: When Type 1 diabetes patients were examined, their TCRB CDR3s proved moderately but significantly shorter in all four CD4+ subsets.

Sequencing was done on a sample of naive CD4+ T cells from blood. The receptors were gathered from a young woman with type 1 diabetes.

This clone was seen a few times. The chain joins TRBV7-9 to TRBJ2-6; TRBD1 is a possible D gene (5 bases). Between the trimmed V and J ends, which lost 2 bases and 2 bases, there was a span of 10 bases. Germline assignment: CDR1 SEHNR and CDR2 FQNEAQ (reference sequence). This CDR3 has 16 amino acids. The CDR3 sequence: CASSLQGPPGANVLTF. CDR3 coding DNA: TGTGCCAGCAGCTTACAGGGCCCCCCTGGGGCCAACGTCCTGACTTTC. Supplemented by reference TRBV7-9 and TRBJ2-6, the full variable domain reads DTGVSQNPRHKITKRGQNVTFRCDPISEHNRLYWYRQTLGQGPEFLTYFQNEAQLEKSRLLSDRFSAERPKGSFSTLEIQRTEQGDSAMYLCASSLQGPPGANVLTFGAGSRLTVL.

This chain uses TRBV7-9 with TRBJ2-7; D unclear. V was trimmed by 1 base and J by 6 bases, leaving 16 bases between them. The CDR3 has 15 residues. Per germline, CDR1 SEHNR and CDR2 FQNEAQ (reference sequence). The CDR3 protein is CASSLVSGDKGEQYF. DNA of the CDR3: TGTGCCAGCAGCTTAGTGTCTGGAGATAAAGGCGAGCAGTACTTC.

J is TRBJ1-1 and V is TRBV7-3; the D gene is possibly TRBD1 (6 bases). The CDR3 runs to 13 residues. Trimming left V 6 bases short and J 1 base short, with 9 bases between. The germline V gene encodes CDR1 SGHTA and CDR2 FQGTGA. CDR3 in amino acids: CASSRGQNTEAFF. Written as DNA, the CDR3 is TGTGCCAGCAGTAGGGGACAGAACACTGAAGCTTTCTTT.

This clone has a handful of counts. The rearrangement uses TRBV21-1 and TRBJ2-1; whether TRBD2, the table's D call, matches the DNA was not checked. TRBV21-1 is a pseudogene locus. CDR3 length: 15 amino acids. CDR3 nucleotides: TGTGCCAGCAGCGACGGACTAGCGGGAGGCAATGAGCAGTTCTTC. It is translated as CASSDGLAGGNEQFF.

The gene calls are TRBV5-6 and TRBJ1-5; D is unresolved. CDR1 is SGHDT and CDR2 is YYEEEE in the germline V gene. The CDR3 extends over 17 amino acids. Trimming removed 1 base at V and 3 bases at J, with 17 bases between. The CDR3 spells CASSLTVAGPYNQPQHF. The CDR3 DNA sequence: TGTGCCAGCAGCTTGACGGTGGCAGGTCCCTACAATCAGCCCCAGCATTTT.

J is TRBJ2-6 and V is TRBV7-3, with D perhaps matching TRBD1 (6 bases). The V end was cut by 3 bases, the J end by 2 bases, with 11 bases between. Germline CDR1 and CDR2: SGHTA and FQGTGA. The CDR3 is 16 residues long. The CDR3: CASSFPGVPGANVLTF. CDR3 DNA sequence: TGTGCCAGCAGCTTCCCAGGGGTCCCTGGGGCCAACGTCCTGACTTTC.

This clone showed up just a few times. The chain uses TRBV5-1 and TRBJ1-2, with 7 bases lining up with TRBD1. V was pared by 4 bases and J by 1 base, with 7 bases of the junction left unmatched. This CDR3 has 15 residues. The germline gives CDR1 SGHRS, CDR2 YFSETQ. This CDR3 is CASSPGQALNYGYTF. Written as DNA, the CDR3 is TGCGCCAGCAGCCCTGGACAGGCCCTTAACTATGGCTACACCTTC.

For the CDR3, the DNA is TGTGCCAGCAGCTTAGGGGAGGCGACCTACGAGCAGTACTTC. Translation: CASSLGEATYEQYF. The J gene is TRBJ2-7, the V gene TRBV7-9, with D perhaps matching TRBD2 (6 bases). V was trimmed by 1 base and J by 2 bases, leaving 9 bases between them. The CDR3 has 14 amino acids. Germline V gene data show CDR1 as SEHNR and CDR2 as FQNEAQ (reference sequence).

Only a few counts were recorded for this clone. The chain has TRBV20-1 and TRBJ2-7; D remains unclear. Trimming removed 6 bases from V and 1 base from J, with 7 bases in between. Per germline, CDR1 DFQATT and CDR2 SNEGSKA (reference sequence). CDR3 length: 11 residues. The CDR3 is CSAHRSYEQYF. The CDR3 coding sequence is TGCAGTGCCCACCGGTCCTACGAGCAGTACTTC.

The sample holds a few counts of this clone. The chain employs TRBV25-1 and TRBJ2-7; TRBD1 is a possible D gene (5 bases). V was trimmed by 3 bases and J by 3 bases, leaving 9 bases between them. The CDR3 sequence is 13 residues long. Germline V gene data show CDR1 as MGHDK and CDR2 as SYGVNS. The DNA of the CDR3 is TGTGCCAGCAGTGACCCCACAGGCTACGAGCAGTACTTC. Translation: CASSDPTGYEQYF.

This clone has more than one count but fewer than ten. The chain carries TRBV6-1 and TRBJ2-6; possibly TRBD1 for D (6 bases). This CDR3 is built from 18 residues. V shed 4 bases and J shed 2 bases, with 18 bases lying between them. Germline V gene data show CDR1 as MNHNS and CDR2 as SASEGT. This chain's CDR3 is CASSVWGRGRPGANVLTF. The CDR3 DNA reads as TGTGCCAGCAGTGTTTGGGGCAGGGGAAGGCCTGGGGCCAACGTCCTGACTTTC.

This clone has only a few counts. This chain links TRBV7-2 with TRBJ1-1; TRBD1 matches at 7 bases. The length of the CDR3 is 17 residues. V lost 1 base and J lost 7; bases outside the gene matches: 15. Germline V gene lookup returns CDR1 SGHTA and CDR2 FQGNSA. The DNA for the CDR3 is TGTGCCAGCAGCTTAGGGTACAGGGGCCCTAAGGAAGATGAAGCTTTCTTT. Its translation is CASSLGYRGPKEDEAFF.

The V call is TRBV19, the J call TRBJ1-2; a possible D gene is TRBD1 (5 bases). The ends were cut back, 6 bases at V and 3 bases at J, with 17 bases in the middle. The CDR3 is 15 amino acids. The V gene's germline CDR1 is LNHDA and CDR2 SQIVND (reference sequence). The CDR3 DNA sequence: TGTGCCAGTAGGCACGTGCCGAAAGGGGACTATGGCTACACCTTC. It codes for CASRHVPKGDYGYTF.

The chain carries TRBV7-2 and TRBJ2-1, with D tentatively TRBD1 (5 bases). The germline V gene has CDR1 SGHTA and CDR2 FQGNSA. Trimming removed 6 bases at V and 3 bases at J, with 27 bases between. The CDR3 contains 19 residues. CDR3 sequence: CASRPLVSVGHQYYNEQFF. The CDR3 region has the DNA TGTGCCAGCAGACCCCTTGTCTCCGTCGGACATCAGTACTACAATGAGCAGTTCTTC.

The chain carries TRBV30 and TRBJ2-7; D not resolved. V shed 0 bases and J shed 6 bases, with 6 bases lying between them. The CDR3 is 11 amino acids. CDR1 GTSNPN and CDR2 SVGIG come from the germline V gene (reference sequence). The CDR3 reads CAWSVQIEQYF. The CDR3 nucleotides read TGTGCCTGGAGTGTACAAATCGAGCAGTACTTC.